This T cell receptor beta chain originates from a study of cytomegalovirus exposure and HLA in healthy donors. Germline values: CDR1 SNHLY, CDR2 FYNNEI. Trimming shortened V by 8 bases and J by 4 bases, and 15 bases separated the two germline ends. This CDR3 is built from 14 residues. PCR amplification relied on 60 Vbeta primers (plus 13 Jbeta primers). Profiling relied on immunoSEQ multiplex PCR, and the TCRdb table lists in-frame clones only, not all of them. In the table there are 200,000 to 250,000 clones, roughly 82% of which are singletons. The chain combines TRBV2 with TRBJ1-5; tentatively, D is TRBD1 (6 bases). The sample comprised PBMCs. The origin of this receptor is a woman between 40 and 55 years old in good health and CMV-seropositive. CDR3 nucleotides: TGTGCCAGCCGTCCGGGACAACTTAATCAGCCCCAGCATTTT. It translates to CASRPGQLNQPQHF. Variable domain in full (rest from reference TRBV2 and TRBJ1-5): EPEVTQTPSHQVTQMGQEVILRCVPISNHLYFYWYRQILGQKVEFLVSFYNNEISEKSEIFDDQFSVERPDGSNFTLKIRSTKLEDSAMYFCASRPGQLNQPQHFGDGTRLSIL.